The sequence of this T cell receptor (beta chain) was determined in a study of shared clonotypes between healthy human individuals (dated by TCRdb to 2020 to 2021). For the wider study: The cohort included a few men and two women between 18 and 49 years of age. The study deeply sequenced blood TCR repertoires of five healthy adults to estimate repertoire size and the extent of clonotype sharing between individuals. Different laboratories and diverse techniques were used to prepare libraries and sequence TCR repertoires, to increase sequencing depth and limit assay-specific biases. Leukapheresis yielded between about 0.9 and 9 billion PBMCs per donor. For each donor, CD4 naive and CD4 memory were each run on three plates, CD8 naive on two plates, and CD8 memory on one plate.

As encoded in the germline V gene, CDR1 is MDHEN while CDR2 is SYDVKM. CDR3 length: 14 amino acids, cysteine to phenylalanine. The retained sequence is limited to the CDR3, 42 bases, with the frame set at the first base. Germline trimming amounts to 7 bases on V and 0 bases on J, with 2 as the count of junction bases outside the gene matches. Healthy HIV-negative adults with no recently reported acute infections or vaccinations were included as donors. Every donor was a Caucasian adult residing in Nashville, Tennessee, USA. Magnetic negative selection was used to enrich CD4+ T cells, after which naive cells were positively selected on CD45RA and the negative fraction became the memory subset. After blood collection by leukapheresis, PBMCs were isolated using Ficoll-Histopaque density gradient centrifugation and then cryopreserved in the vapor phase of liquid nitrogen. Analytical flow cytometry was used to check the purity and quantity of each magnetically sorted T cell population. From each sorted fraction, genomic DNA was isolated and quantified by UV absorbance on a Nanodrop 2000c.

What the study reported, not specific to this receptor: Incomplete sequencing was indicated by rarefaction of sorted-subset datasets, despite the large sequencing depth. Naive subsets generally had larger estimated clonotype richness than memory subsets did. The genetic and exposure-history diversity represented was limited by the small number of donors. Only blood was sampled, and tissue TCR repertoires likely differ from those in blood. Compared with non-shared clonotypes, the clonotypes found in all four sorted-subset donors had higher generation probabilities. Across four donors, about 5% of naive CD4, around 3.3% of naive CD8, roughly 2.3% of memory CD4, and under 0.45% of memory CD8 clonotypes were shared. Pairwise subsampling indicated that sequencing depth was expected to affect the degree of clonotype sharing among donors.

Concerning this clone itself: Its antigen has not been determined. Base quality data are lacking; no much larger clone is found one base away.

Using the deep immunoSEQ assay, TCR CDR3 regions were amplified from genomic DNA by multiplex PCR. Extracted genomic DNA from each cell subset was spread evenly across all wells of several immunoSEQ 96-well plates, with each plate serving as a replicate. For sorted subsets, roughly 0.2 ug genomic DNA, equal to tens of thousands of T cell genomes, was loaded into each replicate PCR. Purified libraries were measured with a Qubit 3.0 fluorometer, size-checked on a Bioanalyzer 2100, and measured again with the KAPA Library Quantification kit. Each immunoSEQ 96-well plate was sequenced on its own single-read 150-cycle Illumina NextSeq 550 flow cell. The original pipeline was this. Because the immunoSEQ output held only junctional sequences and lacked quality scores, the filtering could not match the filtering applied to full-length reads. To assign V/J genes and CDR3, sequences were annotated against IMGT germline references using PyIR, a Python wrapper for IgBLAST v1.9. Any read was removed if the V/J assignment was weak (E-value above 1e-6), the CDR3 was missing, or the read contained stop codons, out-of-frame junctions, or ambiguous translated residues. V3J clonotypes were defined by identical inferred V gene, J gene, and CDR3 amino acid sequence. To compute the percentage overlap between repertoires, the number of shared unique clonotypes was divided by the size of the smaller repertoire. Richness of each repertoire was evaluated using RTK rarefaction, the Chao1 estimator, and Recon v2.1 estimates of unobserved clonotypes. Generation probabilities were computed with OLGA for all TCRbeta clonotypes obtained by the gDNA method from a handful of donors. The table was pulled from immuneACCESS by TCRdb, which kept in-frame rearrangements only. Such tables lose some clones; where checked, under half of the loss comes from unresolved V genes, and the rest has no known cause. D and trimming come from the DNA, and the V and J calls and clone size come from that table. A total of about 2.4 million clones appear in this sample, 80% to 95% of them only once. The ten largest account for approximately 0.35% of the sample.

The chain is assembled from TRBV28 and TRBJ1-3, with 8 central nucleotides matching TRBD1. This TCR came from a man younger than 35 in good health. Some clones in this sample may be carry-over from other donors' samples. The sample consisted of naive CD4+ T cells from PBMCs. In light of the paper, this sample's cell subset or site label describes: CD45RA+ positively selected. Here the CDR3 is given as CASTTGASGNTIYF. The nucleotide sequence is TGTGCCAGCACGACAGGGGCCTCTGGAAACACCATATATTTT.